These 32 T cell receptor beta chains were sequenced from one sample in a study of cytomegalovirus exposure and HLA in healthy donors. Primers for the PCR totalled 60 Vbeta and 13 Jbeta. Sequencing was performed with immunoSEQ multiplex PCR; in TCRdb, only in-frame clones are kept and a portion is missing. The data hold about 120,000 clones, with approximately 70% observed a single time. The sequenced sample was PBMCs. All receptors come from a man aged 30 to 39 in good health and CMV-seropositive.

The chain carries TRBV28 and TRBJ1-1; D is undetermined. The CDR3 consists of 13 residues. CDR1 and CDR2 (germline): MDHEN, SYDVKM. V dropped 7 bases and J dropped 2 bases, with 11 bases sitting between them. The CDR3 nucleotides read TGTGCCAGCATCCAACTATCCAACACTGAAGCTTTCTTT. Its protein product is CASIQLSNTEAFF.

The V and J genes are TRBV1 and TRBJ2-1; the table's D call TRBD2 went unverified against the DNA. TRBV1 is a pseudogene locus. The CDR3 totals 20 residues. CDR3 sequence (DNA): TGCACCAGCAGCCAAGAATACGGGGGGGCCAAAATTCTCAACTACAATGAGCAGTTCTTC. Translating it yields CTSSQEYGGAKILNYNEQFF.

This clone was counted only a few times. This chain joins TRBV11-3 and TRBJ2-3, with 7 bases lining up with TRBD2. V trimming: 3 bases; J trimming: 1 base; junction bases outside the gene matches: 7. Per germline, CDR1 SGHNT and CDR2 YENEEA. The CDR3 extends over 16 amino acids. The chain's CDR3 is CASSLAGGSGTDTQYF. The CDR3 DNA reads as TGTGCCAGCAGCTTGGCCGGCGGGAGCGGCACAGATACGCAGTATTTT.

This chain joins TRBV2 and TRBJ1-5; 8 nucleotides match TRBD1. CDR3 length equals 15 residues. The ends lost 2 bases at V and 2 bases at J; junction bases unmatched: 2. CDR1 and CDR2 (germline): SNHLY, FYNNEI. CDR3 region: CASSEQGAGNQPQHF. Here the CDR3 DNA reads TGTGCCAGCAGTGAACAGGGGGCAGGCAATCAGCCCCAGCATTTT.

The chain couples TRBV9 to TRBJ2-1; 8 bases map to TRBD2. There are 16 residues in the CDR3. Germline loops: CDR1 SGDLS, CDR2 YYNGEE. V lost 3 bases and J lost 2; bases outside the gene matches: 7. CDR3 DNA sequence: TGTGCCAGCAGCGCGTCGGCGGGGGGCCCCTACAATGAGCAGTTCTTC. Translation gives CASSASAGGPYNEQFF.

There are a few counts of this clone. The rearrangement links TRBV5-1 to TRBJ1-4; D is possibly TRBD1 (6 bases). Germline CDR1 is SGHRS and CDR2 is YFSETQ. The CDR3 consists of 14 residues. The V end was cut by 4 bases, the J end by 4 bases, with 11 bases between. The CDR3 spells CASSTDRNNEKLFF. CDR3 sequence (DNA): TGCGCCAGCAGCACGGACAGAAATAATGAAAAACTGTTTTTT.

This clone occurred once. The chain recombines TRBV6-5 with TRBJ2-2; no reliable D call. This CDR3 contains 13 residues. The germline V and J ends were trimmed by 9 bases and 2 bases, with 10 bases remaining between them. CDR1 and CDR2 from the germline V gene are MNHEY and SVGAGI. The CDR3 is CASAIVNTGELFF. In nucleotides, the CDR3 is TGTGCCAGTGCGATAGTTAACACCGGGGAGCTGTTTTTT.

The V call is TRBV19, the J call TRBJ1-1, with 8 bases lining up with TRBD1. CDR1 LNHDA and CDR2 SQIVND come from the germline V gene (reference sequence). The junction had 5 bases not matched to a gene; V was cut back by 6 bases and J by 5 bases. CDR3 length: 13 residues. The CDR3 region has the DNA TGTGCCAGTAGCGAGACAGGGGCTACTGAAGCTTTCTTT. Protein product: CASSETGATEAFF.

The chain recombines TRBV15 with TRBJ2-5; perhaps TRBD2 as D (5 bases). The V gene lost 3 bases and the J gene lost 2 bases, with 16 bases spanning the gap. Germline V gene lookup returns CDR1 LNHNV and CDR2 YYDKDF (reference sequence). This CDR3 comprises 16 residues. CDR3 nucleotide sequence: TGTGCCACCAGCAGTCCACAGACGGAGGCTCAAGAGACCCAGTACTTC. This gives the protein CATSSPQTEAQETQYF. Full variable domain (rest looked up from reference TRBV15 and TRBJ2-5): DAMVIQNPRYQVTQFGKPVTLSCSQTLNHNVMYWYQQKSSQAPKLLFHYYDKDFNNEADTPDNFQSRRPNTSFCFLDIRSPGLGDTAMYLCATSSPQTEAQETQYFGPGTRLLVL.

The chain carries TRBV7-8 and TRBJ2-1; 8 bases are a match to TRBD1. V lost 2 bases to trimming and J lost 4 bases; unmatched junction nucleotides: 16. Germline V gene sequence: CDR1 SGHVS, CDR2 FQNEAQ. The CDR3 has 19 residues. Written as DNA, the CDR3 is TGTGCCAGCAGCTTAACGCCCGGGCAGGGGGCCGGACAATACAATGAGCAGTTCTTC. Protein: CASSLTPGQGAGQYNEQFF. The variable domain in full, with the rest retrieved from reference TRBV7-8 and TRBJ2-1, is GAGVSQSPRYKVAKRGQDVALRCDPISGHVSLFWYQQALGQGPEFLTYFQNEAQLDKSGLPSDRFFAERPEGSVSTLKIQRTQQEDSAVYLCASSLTPGQGAGQYNEQFFGPGTRLTVL.

The chain has TRBV28 and TRBJ1-1, with D unresolved. Germline CDR1 and CDR2: MDHEN and SYDVKM. V lost 2 bases, J lost 4 bases, and 11 bases lay in between. The CDR3 runs 14 residues. The CDR3 DNA reads TGTGCCAGCAGTTTAAACGGTTTTGGCACTGAAGCTTTCTTT. Translated, it gives CASSLNGFGTEAFF.

This sequence joins TRBV11-2 and TRBJ2-7, with D possibly being TRBD2 (6 bases). V was trimmed by 5 bases and J by 2 bases, leaving 16 bases between them. The CDR3 consists of 15 residues. Per the germline V gene, CDR1 is SGHAT and CDR2 is FQNNGV. In DNA form, the CDR3 reads TGTGCCAGCAGCGACAGACTTAGCGGTGCCTACGAGCAGTACTTC. It specifies CASSDRLSGAYEQYF.

J is TRBJ2-1 and V is TRBV11-2, with 11 bases lining up with TRBD2. The CDR3 consists of 14 residues. The germline V gene encodes CDR1 SGHAT and CDR2 FQNNGV. The J segment lost 4 bases and the V segment lost 5 bases, leaving 1 base of the junction unmatched. CDR3 nucleotides: TGTGCCAGCAGCCGGACTAGCGGGTACAATGAGCAGTTCTTC. Its protein product is CASSRTSGYNEQFF.

The gene calls are TRBV7-2 and TRBJ1-1, with D maybe TRBD1 (6 bases). Looked up from germline, CDR1 is SGHTA and CDR2 is FQGNSA. V was trimmed by 2 bases and J by 7 bases, leaving 17 bases between them. The CDR3 has 15 residues. This CDR3 is CASSLLTRGGREAFF. Written as DNA, the CDR3 is TGTGCCAGCAGCTTACTTACAAGGGGGGGCCGTGAAGCTTTCTTT.

The chain has TRBV5-1 and TRBJ2-7; 9 bases agree with TRBD2. Germline values: CDR1 SGHRS, CDR2 YFSETQ. The CDR3 spans 14 residues. V shed 5 bases and J 4 bases; nucleotides not matched to a gene: 7. The CDR3 sequence is CASSSGTSSYEQYF. CDR3 bases: TGCGCCAGCAGTTCCGGGACTAGCTCATACGAGCAGTACTTC.

This sequence joins TRBV28 and TRBJ2-3; tentative D call: TRBD2 (6 bases). CDR1 is MDHEN, CDR2 SYDVKM, per germline. Trimming pared 3 bases from V and 9 bases from J, leaving 19 bases between. This CDR3 is 15 amino acids long. DNA for the CDR3: TGTGCCAGCAGTTTCGGACCTCCAAGACGGGAGACGCAGTATTTT. Its protein is CASSFGPPRRETQYF.

The chain links TRBV7-2 to TRBJ2-3, with 9 positions matching TRBD2. Germline trimming cut 5 bases from V and 4 bases from J; bases unmatched to any gene: 10. The CDR3 sequence is 16 residues long. Germline V gene lookup returns CDR1 SGHTA and CDR2 FQGNSA. Here the CDR3 DNA reads TGTGCCAGCAGCACTAGGACTAGCGTTAGGCCAGATACGCAGTATTTT. Its protein is CASSTRTSVRPDTQYF.

The chain couples TRBV19 to TRBJ1-2, with D unresolved. V lost 1 base and J 2 bases, leaving 14 bases between the germline ends. The CDR3 consists of 16 residues. Germline lookup yields CDR1 LNHDA and CDR2 SQIVND (reference sequence). The DNA for the CDR3 is TGTGCCAGTAGTATAGTGGAGGAACCCCTCAACTATGGCTACACCTTC. Protein: CASSIVEEPLNYGYTF. The full variable domain, in which reference TRBV19 and TRBJ1-2 provide the parts outside the CDR3, is DGGITQSPKYLFRKEGQNVTLSCEQNLNHDAMYWYRQDPGQGLRLIYYSQIVNDFQKGDIAEGYSVSREKKESFPLTVTSAQKNPTAFYLCASSIVEEPLNYGYTFGSGTRLTVV.

The J gene is TRBJ2-7, the V gene TRBV28, with 9 bases lining up with TRBD1. There are 13 residues in the CDR3. Germline V lookup: CDR1 MDHEN, CDR2 SYDVKM. Trimming removed 6 bases from V and 6 bases from J; junction bases left unmatched: 6. This chain's CDR3 is CASSDRGKGEQYV. CDR3 DNA sequence: TGTGCCAGCAGCGACAGGGGGAAGGGCGAGCAGTACGTC.

A word on this clone: Germline is not matched at one junction end, which may reflect a read error. This sequence joins TRBV7-2 and TRBJ2-2; 9 bases match TRBD2. CDR1 and CDR2 from the germline V gene are SGHTA and FQGNSA. This CDR3 spans 14 amino acids. The CDR3 region has the DNA TGTGCCAGCAGCCCCCGACTAGCGGCCGGGGGGCTGTTTTTT. This sequence encodes CASSPRLAAGGLFF.

This clone showed up just once. A junction end diverges from the germline sequence, so it may reflect a read error. Other nucleotide sequences from this sample produce the same CDR3. The rearrangement links TRBV27 to TRBJ1-2; 10 nucleotides align to TRBD1. The CDR3 has 15 residues. The germline gives CDR1 MNHEY, CDR2 SMNVEV (reference sequence). CDR3 bases: TGTGCCAGCAGTTTACTCCCTGGGACAGGGGATGGTTACACCTTC. Its protein is CASSLLPGTGDGYTF.

This clone showed up just a few times. The chain joins TRBV5-4 to TRBJ2-5, with 10 bases identical to TRBD1. The CDR3 extends over 15 amino acids. Trimming at V came to 1 base and at J to 3 bases, leaving 3 bases not matched to a gene. Germline V lookup: CDR1 SGHNT, CDR2 YYREEE (reference sequence). In DNA form, the CDR3 reads TGTGCCAGCAGCTTGCCCGGGACAGGGGAAGAGACCCAGTACTTC. It translates to CASSLPGTGEETQYF.

The chain couples TRBV4-3 to TRBJ1-2; 10 nucleotides agree with TRBD1. Germline lookup yields CDR1 LGHNA and CDR2 YSLEER. The CDR3 is 15 amino acids. V trimming: 4 bases; J trimming: 8 bases; junction bases outside the gene matches: 10. The CDR3 is CASSPRTGGTGGYTF. As DNA, the CDR3 is TGCGCCAGCAGCCCTAGGACAGGGGGTACGGGGGGCTACACCTTC.

This clone appeared a few times. The V gene is TRBV18, the J gene TRBJ1-5; tentative D call: TRBD1 (5 bases). Trimming removed 2 bases at V and 1 base at J, with 15 bases between. The CDR3 sequence is 17 residues long. CDR1 and CDR2 from the germline V gene are KGHSH and LQKENI. The CDR3 is CASSPNAGRGSNQPQHF. In nucleotides, the CDR3 is TGTGCCAGCTCACCAAACGCGGGGAGGGGAAGCAATCAGCCCCAGCATTTT.

The chain uses TRBV12-5 and TRBJ1-2; D not resolved. CDR3 length: 16 amino acids. V was cut by 2 bases and J by 4 bases, with 17 bases left in between. CDR1 is LGHNT and CDR2 is FRNRAP in the germline V gene. The CDR3: CASGLNPSMSLYGYTF. As DNA, the CDR3 is TGTGCTAGTGGTTTGAACCCTAGTATGTCCCTCTATGGCTACACCTTC.

This clone was observed a handful of times. The V call is TRBV6-1, the J call TRBJ1-4; the D gene is possibly TRBD1 (6 bases). Germline CDR1 reads MNHNS; CDR2 reads SASEGT. The CDR3 contains 14 residues. V shed 6 bases and J shed 8 bases, with 16 bases lying between them. The CDR3 DNA follows: TGTGCCAGCAGGTACAGGGCAAGAGAGGAAAAACTGTTTTTT. Protein product: CASRYRAREEKLFF.

This CDR3 is CASSSWTGGGYGYTF. In DNA form, the CDR3 reads TGTGCCAGCAGCTCGTGGACAGGGGGAGGCTATGGCTACACCTTC. This chain uses TRBV7-2 with TRBJ1-2; TRBD1 matches 10 bases. Germline CDR1 SGHTA, CDR2 FQGNSA. After removal of 4 bases from V and 4 bases from J, the junction contained 6 bases not matched to a gene. The CDR3 sequence is 15 residues long.

The rearrangement joins TRBV19 to TRBJ1-2; TRBD1 might be the D (6 bases). Per germline, CDR1 LNHDA and CDR2 SQIVND (reference sequence). The CDR3 loop spans 12 amino acids. The V gene lost 5 bases and the J gene lost 8 bases, with 12 bases spanning the gap. In nucleotides, the CDR3 is TGTGCCAGTAGTTCCGGGACAAAGGGCTACACCTTC. This translates into CASSSGTKGYTF.

The J gene is TRBJ2-3, the V gene TRBV19, with TRBD2 identical over 7 bases. Looked up from germline, CDR1 is LNHDA and CDR2 is SQIVND (reference sequence). CDR3 length: 15 amino acids. J lost 2 bases, V lost 3 bases, and 5 bases had no gene match. The DNA for the CDR3 is TGTGCCAGTAGTATCCTCAGCGGGGCCACAGATACGCAGTATTTT. Protein: CASSILSGATDTQYF. Looking up the rest from reference TRBV19 and TRBJ2-3 gives the full variable domain: DGGITQSPKYLFRKEGQNVTLSCEQNLNHDAMYWYRQDPGQGLRLIYYSQIVNDFQKGDIAEGYSVSREKKESFPLTVTSAQKNPTAFYLCASSILSGATDTQYFGPGTRLTVL.

The chain joins TRBV6-1 to TRBJ2-1; 7 nucleotides align to TRBD2. V dropped 3 bases and J dropped 2; count of bases not matched to a gene: 13. The length of the CDR3 is 18 residues. CDR1 and CDR2 from the germline V gene are MNHNS and SASEGT. CDR3: CASSDWVGRGLTYNEQFF. CDR3 bases: TGTGCCAGCAGTGATTGGGTAGGGAGGGGCCTAACCTACAATGAGCAGTTCTTC.

The V gene is TRBV5-1, the J gene TRBJ2-7; 8 bases fit TRBD1. This CDR3 contains 17 residues. J was trimmed by 0 bases and V by 4 bases; bases with no gene match: 12. Germline CDR1 reads SGHRS; CDR2 reads YFSETQ. DNA of the CDR3: TGCGCCAGCAGCGGGCCCGGACAGGGCGTCCCCTCCTACGAGCAGTACTTC. This translates into CASSGPGQGVPSYEQYF.

This clone was seen more than once but under ten times. V usage is TRBV30 and J usage is TRBJ1-1, with TRBD1 identical over 7 bases. The germline V gene encodes CDR1 GTSNPN and CDR2 SVGIG (reference sequence). Unmatched junction bases numbered 7, after V lost 7 bases and J lost 5 bases. CDR3 size: 12 residues. The CDR3 protein is CASDRVMTEAFF. The CDR3, as DNA: TGTGCCTCCGACAGGGTCATGACTGAAGCTTTCTTT. The full variable domain, completed using reference TRBV30 and TRBJ1-1, is SQTIHQWPATLVQPVGSPLSLECTVEGTSNPNLYWYRQAAGRGLQLLFYSVGIGQISSEVPQNLSASRPQDRQFILSSKKLLLSDSGFYLCASDRVMTEAFFGQGTRLTVV.